The rows below give T cell receptor beta chains drawn from one sample of a study of breast tumors, draining lymph nodes, adjacent tissues. TCRdb re-called the multiplex PCR reads through MiXCR, storing one row per CDR3 protein. This sample carries about 180,000 distinct CDR3 sequences, about 30% of them seen once, and the ten largest clones take about 3.9%. The material sequenced was axillary lymph node tissue. These receptors all come from a female donor with breast cancer. Some clones in this sample may be carry-over from other donors' samples. Both conserved end residues are part of each CDR3. Each record gives: J gene, V gene, clone size, D gene, CDR3 DNA, CDR3 protein. A D gene is named only where the DNA matches it firmly. Where a row states a size, it is once, few, many or the class of an expanded clone; other rows omit it.

>TRBJ1-1|TRBV29-1|few|NA
TGCAGCGCTGAGGGATACACTGAAGCTTTCTTT
CSAEGYTEAFF
>TRBJ1-5|TRBV12-3/TRBV12-4|NA|NA
TGTGCCAGCAGTCCTCGGTGGGTAAGTTTTCCCCAGCATTTT
CASSPRWVSFPQHF
>TRBJ2-6|TRBV10-3|many|NA
TGTGCCATCAGGGGGAGAATCTCTGGGGCCAACGTCCTGACTTTC
CAIRGRISGANVLTF
>TRBJ2-7|TRBV27|few|TRBD2
TGTGCCAGCAGTCCGATAGAGCTGATAGCGGGGGCGTACGAGCAGTACTTC
CASSPIELIAGAYEQYF
>TRBJ1-1|TRBV12-3/TRBV12-4|NA|NA
TGTGCCAGCAGTTTACTAATGGGTATGAACACTGAAGCCTTCTTT
CASSLLMGMNTEAFF
>TRBJ1-2|TRBV7-9|NA|NA
TGTGCCAGCAGCTTGCAGGGATACTCTGGAAACACCTTC
CASSLQGYSGNTF
>TRBJ2-7|TRBV7-8|many|TRBD1
TGTGCCAGCAGCTTACCAGGGACAGGGGGTTCCTACGAGCAGTACTTC
CASSLPGTGGSYEQYF
>TRBJ1-2|TRBV7-2|many|TRBD1
TGTGCCAGCAGCTTAGACAGGGGGCGCGGCTATGGCTACACCTTC
CASSLDRGRGYGYTF
>TRBJ1-1|TRBV7-2|NA|NA
TGTGCCAGCAGCGAGCTTGACAGCAGGAACACTGAAGCTTTCTTT
CASSELDSRNTEAFF
>TRBJ2-2|TRBV5-6|many|NA
TGTGCCAGCAGCTTGCGACGGCACACCGGGGAGCTGTTTTTT
CASSLRRHTGELFF
>TRBJ1-5|TRBV20-1|many|TRBD1
TGCAGTGCTAGAGTGATGACAGGGGGCCTTCAGCCCCAGCATTTT
CSARVMTGGLQPQHF
>TRBJ1-5|TRBV20-1|many|NA
TGCAGTGCTACCCTGAGGGGGAAAGGCAATCAGCCCCAGCATTTT
CSATLRGKGNQPQHF
>TRBJ2-1|TRBV7-9|many|TRBD2
TGTGCCAGCAGAATAACTAGCGCGTTGGTCAATGAGCAGTTCTTC
CASRITSALVNEQFF
>TRBJ1-1|TRBV10-3|few|NA
TGTGCCATCCGCCCGGAGGGCGCGGGAACTTTCTTT
CAIRPEGAGTFF
>TRBJ2-5|TRBV20-1|many|TRBD1
TGCAGTGTCAGGTGGGACAGGGAAGAGACCCAGTACTTC
CSVRWDREETQYF
>TRBJ2-3|TRBV9|NA|NA
TGTGCCAGCAGCGTAGTGGGGTCAAACAATGAGCAGTATTTT
CASSVVGSNNEQYF
>TRBJ1-3|TRBV7-8|NA|NA
TGTGCCAGCAGCTTGTTCCAGGGGTTCACTGGAAACACCATATGTTTT
CASSLFQGFTGNTICF
>TRBJ1-1|TRBV4-1|NA|TRBD1
TGCGCCAGCAGCCCCCGACAGGGGAACACTGAAGCTTTCTTT
CASSPRQGNTEAFF
>TRBJ2-2|TRBV10-3|NA|NA
TGTGCCATCAGTGACTCGGGCACCCGCTCTGGAAACACCGGGGAGCTGTTTTTT
CAISDSGTRSGNTGELFF
>TRBJ2-1|TRBV20-1|many|NA
TGCGGCCGCCGGGTACGGAATGAGCAGTTCTTC
CGRRVRNEQFF
>TRBJ1-5|TRBV4-1|many|NA
TGCGCCAGCAGCCAAGAGGGGGGGAGGGGTCAGCCCCAGCATTTT
CASSQEGGRGQPQHF
>TRBJ1-2|TRBV30|many|NA
TGTGCCTGGAGTCCAGGGGAGGGAGGCTTTGGGATTGATGGCTACACCTTC
CAWSPGEGGFGIDGYTF
>TRBJ2-7|TRBV10-3|many|NA
TGTGCCGTTGGGACTTTCAACGAGCAGTACTTC
CAVGTFNEQYF
>TRBJ2-3|TRBV29-1|once|NA
TGCAGCGTAGGGACGAGATCTGACACAGATACGCAGTATTTT
CSVGTRSDTDTQYF
>TRBJ2-5|TRBV18|few|TRBD2
TGTGCCAGCTCACCACCGGTAGCGGGCTTACAAGAGACCCAGTACTTC
CASSPPVAGLQETQYF
>TRBJ1-6|TRBV3-1|many|NA
TGTGCCAGCAGCCTTACAGGGATAAAATCACCCCTCCACTTT
CASSLTGIKSPLHF
>TRBJ1-2|TRBV5-1|NA|NA
TGCGCCAGCAGCTTGCGTCAGGGGACCCTCTATGGCTACACCTTC
CASSLRQGTLYGYTF
>TRBJ2-7|TRBV28|few|NA
TGTGCCAGCAGTTTCTCGCTTGCGGTATGGGAGCAGTACTTC
CASSFSLAVWEQYF
>TRBJ2-6|TRBV13|NA|TRBD2
TGTGCCAGCAGCTTAATGGCCGGCGGGGGAGAGGCTGGGGCCAACGTCCTGACTTTC
CASSLMAGGGEAGANVLTF
>TRBJ2-5|TRBV6-2/TRBV6-3|many|NA
TGTGCCAGCCGAAGGGGAGGGGGGCAAGAGACCCAGTACTTC
CASRRGGGQETQYF
>TRBJ2-3|TRBV10-3|NA|NA
TGTGCCATCAGGGGCACGACTCCCCCAGATACGCAGTATTTT
CAIRGTTPPDTQYF
>TRBJ2-3|TRBV6-6|many|TRBD1
TGTGCCAGCAGTTACCATGGACAGGGGCCAGATACGCAGTATTTT
CASSYHGQGPDTQYF
>TRBJ2-2|TRBV7-9|once|NA
TGTGCCAGCAGCCAAGTCCGACAGGAGAAGCACCGGGGAGCTGTTTTT
CASSQVRQEKHRGAVF
>TRBJ1-1|TRBV5-1|NA|TRBD1
TGCGCCGGCAGCTTCAGGGGGGGGGGCACTGAAGCTTTCTTT
CAGSFRGGGTEAFF
>TRBJ2-1|TRBV9|many|NA
TGTGCCAGCAGCGTCGAGGGTCTTGAGCAGTTCTTC
CASSVEGLEQFF
>TRBJ1-5|TRBV6-6|many|NA
TGTGCCAGCAGCTACGGACAGAAGCCGCCCCAGCATTTT
CASSYGQKPPQHF
>TRBJ2-1|TRBV2|many|NA
TGTGCCAGCAGTGTTATGGATGAGCAGTTCTTC
CASSVMDEQFF
>TRBJ1-3|TRBV7-2|many|TRBD1
TGTGCCAGCAGCGTCGGGACAGGGACTGGAAACACCATATATTTT
CASSVGTGTGNTIYF
>TRBJ2-5|TRBV7-9|many|NA
TGTGCCAGCAGCCGTTCGGGGACCCAGTACTTC
CASSRSGTQYF
>TRBJ2-5|TRBV7-2|NA|TRBD2
TGTGCCAGCAGCTCAACCCCCAGCGGGAGGGCCGGGGAGACCCAGTACTTC
CASSSTPSGRAGETQYF
>TRBJ2-3|TRBV5-1|many|NA
TGCGCCAGCAGCGTGGGGGCTCGGACGTTCGGAGATACGCAGTATTTT
CASSVGARTFGDTQYF
>TRBJ2-2|TRBV12-3/TRBV12-4|many|TRBD2
TGTGCCAGCAGTTTCTTCGGAGCGGGGGCCAACACCGGGGAGCTGTTTTTT
CASSFFGAGANTGELFF